These T cell receptor beta chains were read from a single sample in a study of T-cell memory formation after mild COVID-19. TCRdb used MiXCR to reprocess the 5' RACE reads, holding one entry per CDR3 protein. The table has over 45,000 distinct CDR3 sequences, approximately 30% seen once. The sequencing sample was made of PBMCs or a T cell subset sorted from them (not recorded which). These receptor sequences come from a man aged 18 to 30 who had mild COVID-19 (a few samples of this study predate the infection). Cell type and time point are not known. Each CDR3 is given with its conserved first and last residue. Fields, in order: D gene, V gene, clone size, J gene, CDR3 protein, CDR3 DNA. D genes are given only for firm matches. Clone size is shown for a subset of rows, as once, few, many or a class of expanded clone.

d_call: TRBD2; v_call: TRBV5-6; clone_size: -; j_call: TRBJ2-3; cdr3_aa: CASSSAGGELYTQYF; cdr3_nt: TGTGCCAGCAGCTCAGCGGGGGGAGAGCTATATACGCAGTATTTT
d_call: -; v_call: TRBV12-3/TRBV12-4; clone_size: -; j_call: TRBJ1-1; cdr3_aa: CASSLAGNTEAFF; cdr3_nt: TGTGCCAGCAGTTTGGCGGGGAACACTGAAGCTTTCTTT
d_call: -; v_call: TRBV7-9; clone_size: -; j_call: TRBJ2-3; cdr3_aa: CASSLGDGSTDTQYF; cdr3_nt: TGTGCCAGCAGCTTAGGTGACGGCAGCACAGATACGCAGTATTTT
d_call: -; v_call: TRBV6-6; clone_size: -; j_call: TRBJ2-3; cdr3_aa: CASSYPTDTQYF; cdr3_nt: TGTGCCAGCAGTTACCCCACAGATACGCAGTATTTT
d_call: -; v_call: TRBV5-1; clone_size: few; j_call: TRBJ1-1; cdr3_aa: CASSLEGKYEAFF; cdr3_nt: TGCGCCAGCAGCTTGGAGGGGAAGTATGAAGCTTTCTTT
d_call: -; v_call: TRBV5-5; clone_size: -; j_call: TRBJ2-1; cdr3_aa: CASRPTAYNEQFF; cdr3_nt: TGTGCCAGCAGACCTACAGCTTACAATGAGCAGTTCTTC
d_call: -; v_call: TRBV7-2; clone_size: -; j_call: TRBJ2-1; cdr3_aa: CASSLRTTYNEQFF; cdr3_nt: TGTGCCAGCAGCTTGAGGACTACCTACAATGAGCAGTTCTTC
d_call: -; v_call: TRBV3-1; clone_size: many; j_call: TRBJ2-2; cdr3_aa: CASSQVLVGPNTGELFF; cdr3_nt: TGTGCCAGCAGCCAAGTATTGGTCGGGCCAAACACCGGGGAGCTGTTTTTT
d_call: -; v_call: TRBV6-5; clone_size: -; j_call: TRBJ1-2; cdr3_aa: CASSYSIGVGYTF; cdr3_nt: TGTGCCAGCAGTTACTCGATTGGGGTCGGCTACACCTTC
d_call: -; v_call: TRBV24-1; clone_size: -; j_call: TRBJ2-3; cdr3_aa: CATSDPGGGITDTQYF; cdr3_nt: TGTGCCACCAGTGATCCTGGAGGGGGCATCACAGATACGCAGTATTTT
d_call: TRBD1; v_call: TRBV7-9; clone_size: few; j_call: TRBJ1-5; cdr3_aa: CASSFGQGGFQPQHF; cdr3_nt: TGTGCCAGCAGCTTTGGACAGGGGGGGTTTCAGCCCCAGCATTTT
d_call: -; v_call: TRBV9; clone_size: few; j_call: TRBJ2-7; cdr3_aa: CASSVVPGYEQYF; cdr3_nt: TGTGCCAGCAGCGTAGTTCCAGGCTACGAGCAGTACTTC
d_call: TRBD1; v_call: TRBV4-1; clone_size: few; j_call: TRBJ1-2; cdr3_aa: CASSQETGLGYGYTF; cdr3_nt: TGCGCCAGCAGCCAAGAGACAGGGCTCGGCTATGGCTACACCTTC
d_call: TRBD2; v_call: TRBV12-3/TRBV12-4; clone_size: -; j_call: TRBJ2-7; cdr3_aa: CASSLSSGSYEQYF; cdr3_nt: TGTGCCAGCAGTTTATCTAGCGGGTCCTACGAGCAGTACTTC
d_call: TRBD2; v_call: TRBV27; clone_size: -; j_call: TRBJ2-1; cdr3_aa: CASSQYTSGYNEQFF; cdr3_nt: TGTGCCAGCAGTCAGTATACTAGCGGGTACAATGAGCAGTTCTTC
d_call: -; v_call: TRBV7-2; clone_size: -; j_call: TRBJ2-2; cdr3_aa: CASSHNPGGGELFF; cdr3_nt: TGTGCCAGCAGCCACAACCCCGGTGGCGGGGAGCTGTTTTTT
d_call: -; v_call: TRBV7-9; clone_size: many; j_call: TRBJ2-1; cdr3_aa: CASSLEAAGSSYNEQFF; cdr3_nt: TGTGCCAGCAGCTTAGAGGCAGCCGGTAGCTCCTACAATGAGCAGTTCTTC
d_call: -; v_call: TRBV16; clone_size: -; j_call: TRBJ1-4; cdr3_aa: CASSARQDPPNEKLFF; cdr3_nt: TGTGCCAGCAGCGCCCGACAGGACCCCCCTAATGAAAAACTGTTTTTT
d_call: -; v_call: TRBV6-5; clone_size: -; j_call: TRBJ1-5; cdr3_aa: CASRLAGNQPQHF; cdr3_nt: TGTGCCAGCAGACTAGCGGGGAATCAGCCCCAGCATTTT
d_call: TRBD2; v_call: TRBV9; clone_size: many; j_call: TRBJ2-1; cdr3_aa: CASTLGGDLTNEQFF; cdr3_nt: TGTGCCAGCACCCTCGGGGGGGACTTAACCAATGAGCAGTTCTTC
d_call: -; v_call: TRBV7-9; clone_size: few; j_call: TRBJ2-1; cdr3_aa: CASSLSHEQFF; cdr3_nt: TGTGCCAGCAGCTTATCCCATGAGCAGTTCTTC
d_call: -; v_call: TRBV20-1; clone_size: -; j_call: TRBJ2-3; cdr3_aa: CSADGGSGGASDTQYF; cdr3_nt: TGCAGTGCTGACGGCGGGAGTGGGGGGGCCTCAGATACGCAGTATTTT
d_call: -; v_call: TRBV11-2; clone_size: -; j_call: TRBJ1-6; cdr3_aa: CASSLDPAGENSPLHF; cdr3_nt: TGTGCCAGCAGCTTAGATCCTGCAGGGGAGAATTCACCCCTCCACTTT
d_call: -; v_call: TRBV14; clone_size: -; j_call: TRBJ2-1; cdr3_aa: CASSQENSYNEQFF; cdr3_nt: TGTGCCAGCAGCCAAGAAAACAGTTACAATGAGCAGTTCTTC
d_call: TRBD1; v_call: TRBV7-3; clone_size: medium-sized; j_call: TRBJ2-1; cdr3_aa: CASSPGTGGYNEQFF; cdr3_nt: TGTGCCAGCAGCCCCGGGACAGGGGGCTACAATGAGCAGTTCTTC
d_call: -; v_call: TRBV7-7; clone_size: -; j_call: TRBJ2-5; cdr3_aa: CASSLSTAQETQYF; cdr3_nt: TGTGCTAGCAGCTTAAGTACAGCCCAAGAGACCCAGTACTTC